These 29 T cell receptor beta chains were sequenced from one sample in a study of blood T cell repertoires in COVID-19. TCRdb's copy holds only in-frame clones and misses some; the assay was immunoSEQ multiplex PCR. The sample records around 200,000 clones, roughly four fifths being singletons. The sequenced sample was PBMCs or T cells enriched from blood (not recorded which). These receptors were collected from a middle-aged man who had recovered from COVID-19.

This clone was detected a few times. The chain links TRBV15 to TRBJ1-6, with D possibly TRBD1 on 5 matching bases. V shed 0 bases and J shed 8 bases, with 11 bases lying between them. CDR1 and CDR2 from the germline V gene are LNHNV and YYDKDF (reference sequence). There are 15 residues in the CDR3. The CDR3 sequence: CATSRDRAPHSPLHF. CDR3 DNA sequence: TGTGCCACCAGCAGAGACAGGGCCCCCCATTCACCCCTCCACTTT.

This clone has a handful of counts. The V call is TRBV5-4, the J call TRBJ2-1; 10 bases line up with TRBD2. The CDR3 runs to 15 residues. Trimming removed 6 bases from V and 5 bases from J; junction bases left unmatched: 8. The germline gives CDR1 SGHNT, CDR2 YYREEE (reference sequence). The CDR3 coding sequence is TGTGCCAGCAACTTATCTGGACTAGCGGACAATGAGCAGTTCTTC. Translating gives CASNLSGLADNEQFF.

V usage is TRBV27 and J usage is TRBJ2-7; the D gene is possibly TRBD2 (6 bases). With 6 bases removed from V and 7 bases from J, the gap between germline ends came to 19 bases. This CDR3 is 14 amino acids long. Germline CDR1 MNHEY, CDR2 SMNVEV (reference sequence). CDR3 DNA: TGTGCCAGCAGCCAGACTAGGGGACTTGGGGAGCAGTACTTC. As protein: CASSQTRGLGEQYF.

The CDR3 reads CASSYTGGNQPQHF. The CDR3 DNA reads TGTGCCAGCAGTTATACAGGGGGCAATCAGCCCCAGCATTTT. This chain links TRBV28 with TRBJ1-5; 7 bases are a match to TRBD1. The CDR3 covers 14 residues. V shed 4 bases and J 2 bases; nucleotides not matched to a gene: 2. From germline, CDR1 is MDHEN and CDR2 SYDVKM.

The V call is TRBV27, the J call TRBJ1-2; 9 bases are shared with TRBD1. V gave up 3 bases and J gave up 5 bases; unmatched junction bases: 7. The germline V gene encodes CDR1 MNHEY and CDR2 SMNVEV (reference sequence). This CDR3 contains 15 residues. The CDR3 region has the DNA TGTGCCAGCAGTTTCATAGCCGGGACAGGGTATGGCTACACCTTC. It specifies CASSFIAGTGYGYTF.

The chain joins TRBV5-1 to TRBJ1-1, with D possibly matching TRBD1 (6 bases). The CDR3 has 14 residues. V lost 2 bases, J lost 4 bases, and 12 bases lay in between. Germline CDR1 reads SGHRS; CDR2 reads YFSETQ. This CDR3 is CASSFGDTGTEAFF. The DNA for the CDR3 is TGCGCCAGCAGCTTTGGGGACACCGGCACTGAAGCTTTCTTT.

This chain joins TRBV5-6 and TRBJ1-1; 7 bases fit TRBD1. Germline V gives CDR1 SGHDT, CDR2 YYEEEE. This CDR3 has 13 amino acids. After removal of 4 bases from V and 6 bases from J, the junction contained 6 bases not matched to a gene. CDR3 in DNA: TGTGCCAGCAGCCGAACAGGGGCCCCTGAAGCTTTCTTT. Translating gives CASSRTGAPEAFF.

The chain uses TRBV18 and TRBJ1-2, with D perhaps TRBD1 (6 bases). CDR3 size: 15 residues. Trimming took off 5 bases at V and 5 bases at J, with 18 bases between the two ends. The germline V gene encodes CDR1 KGHSH and CDR2 LQKENI. The CDR3 DNA follows: TGTGCCAGCTCAAACAGCGATACAGGGAGATATGGCTACACCTTC. Translating it yields CASSNSDTGRYGYTF.

V and J are TRBV2 and TRBJ2-1; D is possibly TRBD1 (6 bases). The CDR3 runs 13 residues. Trimming left V 6 bases short and J 9 bases short, with 15 bases between. The V gene's germline CDR1 is SNHLY and CDR2 FYNNEI. In DNA, the CDR3 is TGTGCCAGCAGACAGGGCCTGTCAGGTGAGCAGTTCTTC. The encoded protein is CASRQGLSGEQFF.

V is TRBV6-1 and J is TRBJ2-7; 11 nucleotides align to TRBD2. In germline, CDR1 is MNHNS, CDR2 SASEGT. The V gene end was trimmed by 3 bases and the J gene end by 4 bases; junction bases not matched to a gene: 5. There are 15 residues in the CDR3. The CDR3 is CASSERLAGLYEQYF. CDR3 nucleotide sequence: TGTGCCAGCAGTGAGAGACTAGCGGGGTTATACGAGCAGTACTTC.

This rearrangement joins TRBV5-1 to TRBJ1-6, with TRBD1 as a possible D gene (6 bases). CDR3 length equals 16 residues. The germline V and J ends were trimmed by 3 bases and 7 bases, with 17 bases remaining between them. Germline V gene data show CDR1 as SGHRS and CDR2 as YFSETQ. The CDR3 sequence is CASSSGAGFTNSPLHF. The CDR3 DNA follows: TGCGCCAGCAGCTCAGGGGCAGGGTTCACCAATTCACCCCTCCACTTT.

In its sample, this clone was seen once. This chain connects TRBV30 to TRBJ1-6; the match to TRBD1 covers 9 bases. The CDR3 is made up of 15 amino acids. V shed 1 base, J shed 8 bases, and the junction held 6 bases outside the gene matches. Looked up from germline, CDR1 is GTSNPN and CDR2 is SVGIG (reference sequence). For the CDR3, the DNA is TGTGCCTGGAGTGGGAAAGGACAGGGGTATTCACCCCTCCACTTT. Protein product: CAWSGKGQGYSPLHF.

This clone showed up just once. This chain links TRBV5-1 with TRBJ2-7; TRBD1 matches at 8 bases. This CDR3 contains 14 residues. Germline V gene sequence: CDR1 SGHRS, CDR2 YFSETQ. Losses at the gene ends were 4 bases for V and 5 bases for J; bases not matched to a gene: 8. The chain's CDR3 is CASSGLRGLDEQYF. CDR3 nucleotides: TGCGCCAGCAGCGGTCTCAGGGGGCTGGACGAGCAGTACTTC.

The chain combines TRBV25-1 with TRBJ2-2; 7 positions match TRBD2. Germline V gene sequence: CDR1 MGHDK, CDR2 SYGVNS. V gave up 3 bases and J gave up 2 bases; unmatched junction bases: 3. The CDR3 is 15 residues long. For the CDR3, the DNA is TGTGCCAGCAGTGATGGGAGGGCTAACACCGGGGAGCTGTTTTTT. Encoded protein: CASSDGRANTGELFF.

The V and J genes are TRBV12-2 and TRBJ1-1; the DNA was not used to check the table's D call, TRBD1. TRBV12-2 counts as a pseudogene. The CDR3 loop spans 17 amino acids. This CDR3 reads CASRLAGGAVGNTEAFF. The CDR3 DNA reads TGTGCAAGTCGCTTAGCAGGGGGCGCAGTGGGGAACACTGAAGCTTTCTTT.

The rearrangement uses TRBV5-1 and TRBJ2-2; D may be TRBD1 (6 bases). This CDR3 has 14 residues. The ends were cut back, 4 bases at V and 3 bases at J, with 10 bases in the middle. Looked up from germline, CDR1 is SGHRS and CDR2 is YFSETQ. The CDR3 coding sequence is TGCGCCAGCAGCGCGACAGGCTACACCGGGGAGCTGTTTTTT. Encoded protein: CASSATGYTGELFF. The whole variable domain, remainder taken from reference TRBV5-1 and TRBJ2-2, is KAGVTQTPRYLIKTRGQQVTLSCSPISGHRSVSWYQQTPGQGLQFLFEYFSETQRNKGNFPGRFSGRQFSNSRSEMNVSTLELGDSALYLCASSATGYTGELFFGEGSRLTVL.

This clone was seen a handful of times. The chain employs TRBV6-2 or TRBV6-3 and TRBJ2-7, with D unresolved. The V and J ends lost 2 bases and 1 base respectively, with 12 bases between them. The CDR3 extends over 15 amino acids. Germline CDR1 is MNHEY and CDR2 is SVGEGT. CDR3 nucleotide sequence: TGTGCCAGCAGTTACACGGCCCAGAGGTCCTACGAGCAGTACTTC. Protein: CASSYTAQRSYEQYF.

This rearrangement joins TRBV27 to TRBJ2-7; 14 bases align to TRBD2. V lost 10 bases, J lost 2 bases, and 7 bases stayed unmatched. CDR3 size: 15 residues. From germline, CDR1 is MNHEY and CDR2 SMNVEV (reference sequence). As DNA, the CDR3 is TGTGCCACCCGCGGGACTAGCGGGAGTCCCTACGAGCAGTACTTC. Protein sequence: CATRGTSGSPYEQYF.

The J gene is TRBJ1-5, the V gene TRBV27, with D possibly being TRBD1 (5 bases). The V and J ends lost 2 bases and 2 bases respectively, with 7 bases between them. Germline values: CDR1 MNHEY, CDR2 SMNVEV (reference sequence). The CDR3 contains 14 residues. CDR3 nucleotides: TGTGCCAGCAGTTTAGTAGGGGGCAATCAGCCCCAGCATTTT. It codes for CASSLVGGNQPQHF.

The V and J genes are TRBV7-8 and TRBJ2-2; 8 nucleotides match TRBD2. The CDR3 is 16 amino acids. CDR1 is SGHVS and CDR2 is FQNEAQ in the germline V gene. J gave up 2 bases and V 1 base, and 3 bases lay outside the gene matches. The DNA of the CDR3 is TGTGCCAGCAGCTTAGACGGGAGGGCCAACACCGGGGAGCTGTTTTTT. Amino acid sequence: CASSLDGRANTGELFF.

The gene calls are TRBV24-1 and TRBJ2-7; the match to TRBD1 covers 7 bases. This CDR3 spans 13 amino acids. V shed 5 bases and J 4 bases; nucleotides not matched to a gene: 4. Germline V lookup: CDR1 KGHDR, CDR2 SFDVKD. CDR3 bases: TGTGCCACCAGTGGTGACAGGGTGTACGAGCAGTACTTC. Encoded protein: CATSGDRVYEQYF.

V gene TRBV29-1 combines with J gene TRBJ1-1, with D perhaps matching TRBD1 (5 bases). The CDR3 totals 13 residues. Germline lookup yields CDR1 SQVTM and CDR2 ANQGSEA. V lost 7 bases and J lost 6, with 18 bases in between. CDR3 bases: TGCAGCGCTGTGACAGTCGCTGGTTCTGAAGCTTTCTTT. It codes for CSAVTVAGSEAFF.

This clone showed up just a few times. The genes are TRBV12-3 or TRBV12-4 and TRBJ1-2; 7 bases fit TRBD1. The trim removed 8 bases at V and 3 bases at J, leaving 3 bases unmatched. This CDR3 comprises 12 residues. This CDR3 is CASGTAYYGYTF. The CDR3 DNA sequence: TGTGCCAGCGGGACAGCTTACTATGGCTACACCTTC.

The chain uses TRBV5-1 and TRBJ2-7, with D perhaps matching TRBD2 (5 bases). The V gene's germline CDR1 is SGHRS and CDR2 YFSETQ. This CDR3 is built from 14 residues. The V gene lost 0 bases and the J gene lost 0 bases, with 7 bases spanning the gap. The CDR3 DNA is TGCGCCAGCAGCTTGGGACGGGACTCCTACGAGCAGTACTTC. Amino acid sequence: CASSLGRDSYEQYF.

The chain couples TRBV30 to TRBJ1-5; TRBD1 aligns across 9 bases. The CDR3 runs 15 residues. Trimming at V came to 2 bases and at J to 5 bases, leaving 7 bases not matched to a gene. The germline V gene encodes CDR1 GTSNPN and CDR2 SVGIG (reference sequence). For the CDR3, the DNA is TGTGCCTGGAGTTCTGGGACAGGGCGGTATCAGCCCCAGCATTTT. Its translation: CAWSSGTGRYQPQHF.

This clone was recorded a few times. The CDR3, as DNA: TGTGCCAGCAGGCAGGGGTCGCGCAACACTGAAGCTTTCTTT. Translation: CASRQGSRNTEAFF. The J gene is TRBJ1-1, the V gene TRBV7-8; D is perhaps TRBD1 (6 bases). Germline assignment: CDR1 SGHVS and CDR2 FQNEAQ. The CDR3 length is 14 residues. V was cut by 6 bases and J by 2 bases, with 13 bases left in between.

The gene calls are TRBV4-1 and TRBJ1-5; D remains unclear. Trimming removed 0 bases at V and 2 bases at J, with 23 bases between. CDR3 size: 20 residues. In germline, CDR1 is MGHRA, CDR2 YSYEKL. CDR3 nucleotide sequence: TGCGCCAGCAGCCAAGAAGGGCTTCGGAGGGAGATGATCGGCAATCAGCCCCAGCATTTT. Amino acid sequence: CASSQEGLRREMIGNQPQHF.

This clone was detected once. This chain joins TRBV5-1 and TRBJ2-7, with D tentatively TRBD1 (6 bases). Germline V gene sequence: CDR1 SGHRS, CDR2 YFSETQ. CDR3 length: 15 amino acids. The V end lost 4 bases, the J end lost 7 bases, and 21 bases lay between the germline ends. As DNA, the CDR3 is TGCGCCAGCAGCAACGGGACATGGCCCAACTGGGAGCAGTACTTC. Translating it yields CASSNGTWPNWEQYF.

The chain combines TRBV12-3 or TRBV12-4 with TRBJ2-5; no clear D. This CDR3 region has 11 residues. V dropped 4 bases and J dropped 5 bases, with 5 bases sitting between them. CDR3 in DNA: TGTGCCAGCAGTTCTTATGAGACCCAGTACTTC. As protein: CASSSYETQYF.